The clone carrying this T cell receptor beta chain occurred once. Its antigen remains unknown. Germline CDR1 reads SNHLY; CDR2 reads FYNNEI. V trimming: 10 bases; J trimming: 4 bases; junction bases outside the gene matches: 11. The CDR3 extends over 15 amino acids. The authors extracted at least 6 micrograms of total RNA per sample. The data stem from a study of blood T cells in healthy people across ages. A second PCR of roughly 7 to 11 cycles used a sample-barcoded 5' primer and a J-beta primer mix. TCRdb processed the 5' RACE reads anew with MiXCR; each CDR3 protein has one entry. This table has 1.5 million to 2 million distinct CDR3 sequences, 28% appearing once. Study-wide findings and caveats: Donors of long life had a larger count of naive CD4+ cells and greater diversity than aged donors. Unsorted PBMCs prevented conclusive naive versus antigen-experienced comparison.

The genes are TRBV2 and TRBJ2-1, with 9 bases aligning to TRBD1. The sequencing input was blood. The TCR comes from a woman in her 30s in good health. CDR3 sequence: CANITGTGMYNEQFF. The CDR3 bases are TGTGCCAACATCACCGGGACAGGGATGTACAATGAGCAGTTCTTC.